This TCR beta chain was sequenced for a study of CDR3 diversity in severe acne. In TCRdb, the PCR reads were re-called with MiXCR into one record per CDR3 protein. In the table there are about 90,000 distinct CDR3 sequences, about 48% of which are singletons. This CDR3 is 12 amino acids long. CDR1 and CDR2 from the germline V gene are ENHRY and SYGVKD. The V segment lost 10 bases and the J segment 9 bases; nucleotides outside the gene matches: 6. The chain has TRBV10-3 and TRBJ1-6, with 7 bases aligning to TRBD1. This TCR was recovered from a male donor in good health, serving as a control. Sequenced sample: blood. Written as DNA, the CDR3 is TGTGCCAGCCAGGGGGGTTCTTCACCCCTCCACTTT. Residues: CASQGGSSPLHF.